The 28 T cell receptor beta chains below come from one sample, sequenced in a study of OX40 agonist ivuxolimab in advanced cancers. Profiling relied on immunoSEQ multiplex PCR, and the TCRdb table lists in-frame clones only, not all of them. The table lists more than 65,000 clones, 70% to 85% of them singletons. The source material was CD4+ or CD8+ T cells sorted from blood, sampled in a trial of the OX40 agonist ivuxolimab. The source is an adult with an advanced solid tumor such as melanoma, head and neck, liver or kidney cancer.

The chain couples TRBV4-2 to TRBJ1-1; no definite D call. The V end lost 7 bases, the J end lost 0 bases, and 12 bases lay between the germline ends. Germline CDR1 LGHNA, CDR2 YNFKEQ. The CDR3 has 14 residues. The CDR3 coding sequence is TGTGCCAGCAACCACTTTCCGATGAACACTGAAGCTTTCTTT. Translated: CASNHFPMNTEAFF.

J is TRBJ1-2 and V is TRBV2; D perhaps matches TRBD1 (6 bases). V was shortened by 3 bases and J by 3 bases, with 8 bases between the two germline ends. The CDR3 runs 13 residues. CDR1 is SNHLY, CDR2 FYNNEI, per germline. The CDR3 coding sequence is TGTGCCAGCAGTGACAGGGGTGACTATGGCTACACCTTC. Its protein product is CASSDRGDYGYTF.

The gene calls are TRBV5-1 and TRBJ1-2; unclear D gene. V dropped 3 bases and J dropped 4 bases, with 13 bases sitting between them. CDR1 and CDR2 (germline): SGHRS, YFSETQ. The CDR3 consists of 14 residues. CDR3 coding DNA: TGCGCCAGCAGCTCCTGGAACACTGGCTATGGCTACACCTTC. Its protein is CASSSWNTGYGYTF.

The chain has TRBV2 and TRBJ2-7; D gene unclear. Germline lookup yields CDR1 SNHLY and CDR2 FYNNEI. Trimming pared 3 bases from V and 4 bases from J, leaving 4 bases between. There are 11 residues in the CDR3. The CDR3 DNA reads TGTGCCAGCAGTGAGTATTACGAGCAGTACTTC. Its translation: CASSEYYEQYF.

The chain carries TRBV18 and TRBJ2-3; 9 nucleotides align to TRBD2. V gave up 3 bases and J gave up 2 bases; unmatched junction bases: 9. The germline V gene has CDR1 KGHSH and CDR2 LQKENI. The CDR3 totals 17 residues. The CDR3 here is CASSPNPGLADTDTQYF. The CDR3 coding sequence is TGTGCCAGCTCACCCAATCCGGGACTAGCCGACACAGATACGCAGTATTTT.

This clone was detected once. CDR3 sequence reads: CASSPGPGETQYF. The CDR3 DNA reads as TGTGCCAGCAGCCCGGGACCTGGGGAGACCCAGTACTTC. This chain links TRBV7-9 with TRBJ2-5; perhaps D is TRBD1 or TRBD2 (5 bases each). The CDR3 runs 13 residues. Per the germline V gene, CDR1 is SEHNR and CDR2 is FQNEAQ (reference sequence). V lost 5 bases, J lost 5 bases, and 12 bases lay in between.

This chain uses TRBV5-7 with TRBJ2-5, with 7 bases that match TRBD1. TRBV5-7 is an open reading frame whose function is uncertain. CDR3 length: 15 residues. The V and J ends lost 4 bases and 5 bases, in that order; junction bases with no gene match: 11. CDR3 DNA: TGTGCCAGCAGCACCGGGACAGCTACACAGGAGACCCAGTACTTC. Protein sequence: CASSTGTATQETQYF.

The chain combines TRBV7-3 with TRBJ2-6; no clear D. Germline CDR1 reads SGHTA; CDR2 reads FQGTGA. There are 13 residues in the CDR3. The V end was cut by 5 bases, the J end by 4 bases, with 6 bases between. CDR3 sequence reads: CASSPLGANVLTF. CDR3 coding DNA: TGTGCCAGCAGCCCCCTGGGGGCCAACGTCCTGACTTTC.

The rearrangement links TRBV6-6 to TRBJ1-2; TRBD1 is a possible D gene (6 bases). V dropped 0 bases and J dropped 7 bases, with 15 bases sitting between them. The CDR3 spans 15 residues. Germline values: CDR1 MNHNY, CDR2 SVGAGI (reference sequence). Here the CDR3 DNA reads TGTGCCAGCAGTTACTCGGCACAGGGTAAAGCTGGCTACACCTTC. Translated, it gives CASSYSAQGKAGYTF.

In this sample, this clone turned up a few times. The same CDR3 also results from other DNA sequences found in this sample. The chain uses TRBV18 and TRBJ1-5, with D possibly TRBD1 on 5 matching bases. Deletions cut 2 bases from V and 4 bases from J, with 6 bases between. The CDR3 has 13 residues. Germline V CDR1 and CDR2: KGHSH, LQKENI. In nucleotides, the CDR3 is TGTGCCAGCTCACCAGGGGGGAATCAGCCCCAGCATTTT. It encodes CASSPGGNQPQHF.

The J gene is TRBJ2-1, the V gene TRBV5-4; 11 bases agree with TRBD2. The V and J ends lost 3 bases and 0 bases, in that order; junction bases with no gene match: 8. Per the germline V gene, CDR1 is SGHNT and CDR2 is YYREEE (reference sequence). The length of the CDR3 is 18 residues. CDR3 amino acids: CASSSGTSGSSSYNEQFF. CDR3 sequence (DNA): TGTGCCAGCAGCTCGGGGACTAGCGGTTCTAGCTCCTACAATGAGCAGTTCTTC.

The J gene is TRBJ2-5, the V gene TRBV6-5, with D perhaps TRBD1 (6 bases). This CDR3 has 16 residues. Looked up from germline, CDR1 is MNHEY and CDR2 is SVGAGI. Trimming removed 2 bases from V and 9 bases from J, with 22 bases in between. The DNA for the CDR3 is TGTGCCAGCAGTTACCGGCCAGGGGCCCCTCTGGTGGCCCAGTACTTC. This encodes CASSYRPGAPLVAQYF.

The chain uses TRBV19 and TRBJ1-2; D is unresolved. CDR3 length: 12 residues. V was cut by 4 bases and J by 7 bases, with 10 bases left in between. Germline V gene sequence: CDR1 LNHDA, CDR2 SQIVND (reference sequence). The CDR3 region is CASSSQEGGYTF. CDR3 DNA: TGTGCCAGTAGTAGCCAGGAGGGTGGCTACACCTTC.

The chain links TRBV7-2 to TRBJ1-5, with 11 positions matching TRBD1. CDR1 is SGHTA, CDR2 FQGNSA, per germline. CDR3 size: 15 residues. Unmatched junction bases numbered 0, after V lost 1 base and J lost 4 bases. CDR3 nucleotide sequence: TGTGCCAGCAGCTTAGGGGACAGGGGGAATCAGCCCCAGCATTTT. It specifies CASSLGDRGNQPQHF.

Concerning this clone itself: This sample includes further DNA sequences coding for the same CDR3. This sequence joins TRBV7-9 and TRBJ2-3, with D uncertain. Germline lookup yields CDR1 SEHNR and CDR2 FQNEAQ (reference sequence). The CDR3 is 11 residues long. V was clipped by 3 bases and J by 3 bases, with 1 base between them. DNA of the CDR3: TGTGCCAGCAGCTTTACAGATACGCAGTATTTT. This encodes CASSFTDTQYF.

The chain uses TRBV18 and TRBJ2-2; the match to TRBD2 covers 7 bases. Germline CDR1 is KGHSH and CDR2 is LQKENI. V lost 3 bases to trimming and J lost 4 bases; unmatched junction nucleotides: 2. This CDR3 has 14 amino acids. CDR3 nucleotides: TGTGCCAGCTCACCGGGACTAACCACCGGGGAGCTGTTTTTT. Translation: CASSPGLTTGELFF.

The rearrangement links TRBV18 to TRBJ2-7, with 7 bases identical to TRBD1. Germline trimming cut 5 bases from V and 1 base from J; bases unmatched to any gene: 8. The CDR3 has 15 residues. The germline gives CDR1 KGHSH, CDR2 LQKENI. The CDR3 nucleotides read TGTGCCAGCTCAAAAGGGGGACAGAGTTCCTACGAGCAGTACTTC. This sequence encodes CASSKGGQSSYEQYF.

The V call is TRBV4-3, the J call TRBJ1-3; possible D gene TRBD1, 6 bases. In germline, CDR1 is LGHNA, CDR2 YSLEER. This CDR3 comprises 17 residues. The V and J ends lost 0 bases and 4 bases respectively, with 16 bases between them. Here the CDR3 reads CASSQDLVRGLGNTIYF. For the CDR3, the DNA is TGCGCCAGCAGCCAAGATCTTGTCAGGGGCCTAGGAAACACCATATATTTT.

The J gene is TRBJ1-1, the V gene TRBV5-6; D is possibly TRBD1 (6 bases). The CDR3 is 12 residues long. Trimming took 4 bases from V and 6 from J, leaving 10 bases between them. Germline lookup yields CDR1 SGHDT and CDR2 YYEEEE. CDR3 loop: CASSLRTAEAFF. CDR3 coding DNA: TGTGCCAGCAGCCTAAGGACAGCTGAAGCTTTCTTT.

This rearrangement joins TRBV27 to TRBJ1-2, with 7 bases aligning to TRBD1. V shed 6 bases and J 5 bases; nucleotides not matched to a gene: 12. The CDR3 covers 15 residues. In germline, CDR1 is MNHEY, CDR2 SMNVEV (reference sequence). CDR3 region: CASSPRQGGSYGYTF. The CDR3 nucleotides read TGTGCCAGCAGCCCTCGACAGGGTGGGAGTTATGGCTACACCTTC.

This clone is a singleton in its sample. J is TRBJ2-2 and V is TRBV9; 9 bases agree with TRBD1. Germline CDR1 reads SGDLS; CDR2 reads YYNGEE. The length of the CDR3 is 16 residues. Trimming at V came to 4 bases and at J to 6 bases, leaving 10 bases not matched to a gene. The CDR3 sequence: CASSPRTGEVAGELFF. CDR3 in DNA: TGTGCCAGCAGCCCAAGGACAGGGGAAGTCGCCGGGGAGCTGTTTTTT.

The V and J genes are TRBV2 and TRBJ1-1; D ambiguous. Per germline, CDR1 SNHLY and CDR2 FYNNEI. The CDR3 length is 15 residues. V was cut by 5 bases and J by 6 bases, with 19 bases left in between. The CDR3 loop is CASSPLFSGMSEAFF. The CDR3 DNA reads TGTGCCAGCAGTCCCCTTTTTTCTGGTATGTCTGAAGCTTTCTTT.

The CDR3 sequence: CASRTGTSRLQPQHF. Here the CDR3 DNA reads TGTGCCAGTCGAACAGGGACGAGTCGCCTTCAGCCCCAGCATTTT. The chain employs TRBV6-5 and TRBJ1-5, with a possible D match to TRBD1 (6 bases). V was clipped by 9 bases and J by 6 bases, with 21 bases between them. Germline V lookup: CDR1 MNHEY, CDR2 SVGAGI. The length of the CDR3 is 15 residues.

The chain joins TRBV6-5 to TRBJ2-2; D call uncertain. The CDR3 totals 14 residues. Germline V lookup: CDR1 MNHEY, CDR2 SVGAGI. V gave up 2 bases and J gave up 0 bases, with 4 bases separating them. As DNA, the CDR3 is TGTGCCAGCAGTTACGGACCGAACACCGGGGAGCTGTTTTTT. This sequence encodes CASSYGPNTGELFF.

The chain recombines TRBV7-9 with TRBJ2-1; the D gene is possibly TRBD1 (5 bases). This CDR3 comprises 15 residues. V was cut by 5 bases and J by 2 bases, with 13 bases left in between. Germline V gene lookup returns CDR1 SEHNR and CDR2 FQNEAQ (reference sequence). The CDR3 nucleotides are TGTGCCAGCAGCCTCCAGGGTTTAACCTACAATGAGCAGTTCTTC. Translated: CASSLQGLTYNEQFF.

This clone appeared once. The chain combines TRBV7-6 with TRBJ1-3; no reliable D call. This CDR3 region has 16 residues. CDR1 SGHVS and CDR2 FNYEAQ come from the germline V gene. The V end was cut by 5 bases, the J end by 0 bases, with 14 bases between. The CDR3 sequence: CASSLVPDNSGNTIYF. CDR3 DNA: TGTGCCAGCAGCCTAGTCCCAGACAACTCTGGAAACACCATATATTTT.

This clone was seen a single time. V gene TRBV6-5 combines with J gene TRBJ1-3; a weak D match, TRBD1 (6 bases). The CDR3 extends over 15 amino acids. Trimming left V 6 bases short and J 4 bases short, with 16 bases between. CDR1 is MNHEY and CDR2 is SVGAGI in the germline V gene. The CDR3 coding sequence is TGTGCCAGCAGACCCCCGCCAGGGGTGGGAAACACCATATATTTT. Encoded protein: CASRPPPGVGNTIYF.

The chain couples TRBV5-4 to TRBJ1-2; a possible D gene is TRBD1 (5 bases). V lost 0 bases, J lost 1 base, and 7 bases lay in between. Per the germline V gene, CDR1 is SGHNT and CDR2 is YYREEE (reference sequence). The CDR3 is 14 amino acids. For the CDR3, the DNA is TGTGCCAGCAGCTTGGTCCAGGGTAACTATGGCTACACCTTC. This gives the protein CASSLVQGNYGYTF.